One sample yielded the 5 T cell receptor beta chains listed below, sequenced in a study of CD8 T cells in ankylosing spondylitis. MiXCR, applied by TCRdb to the 5' RACE reads, yields one record per CDR3 protein. The data hold 200,000 to 250,000 distinct CDR3 sequences, with roughly a tenth observed a single time. Material for sequencing was blood, either unsorted or a sorted T cell fraction (not recorded which). The receptors come from a male donor with ankylosing spondylitis or in good health (not recorded which).

This clonotype was seen a handful of times. The rearrangement links TRBV7-9 to TRBJ2-2, with TRBD1 matching 9 bases. CDR3 length: 17 amino acids. V was pared by 5 bases and J by 1 base, with 8 bases of the junction left unmatched. Germline-derived CDR1 and CDR2 are SEHNR and FQNEAQ (reference sequence). The CDR3 spells CASSPAPGQGNTGELFF. Written as DNA, the CDR3 is TGTGCCAGCAGCCCCGCCCCGGGACAGGGGAACACCGGGGAGCTGTTTTTT.

The CDR3 DNA sequence: TGCGCCAGCACCCTTCAGGATTTGGGGCACTATGGCTACACCTTC. It specifies CASTLQDLGHYGYTF. The chain recombines TRBV4-1 with TRBJ1-2; tentative D call: TRBD1 (5 bases). Trimming cost V 7 bases and J 3 bases, with 18 bases left between them. This CDR3 has 15 residues. Germline-derived CDR1 and CDR2 are MGHRA and YSYEKL.

This clonotype was found many times. The CDR3 DNA is TGCAGCGTTGAGGGGGCTGAAGCTTTCTTT. Translating gives CSVEGAEAFF. This rearrangement joins TRBV29-1 to TRBJ1-1, with TRBD1 as a possible D gene (5 bases). The CDR3 extends over 10 amino acids. Trimming took off 3 bases at V and 6 bases at J, with 5 bases between the two ends. The germline gives CDR1 SQVTM, CDR2 ANQGSEA. The full variable domain, completed using reference TRBV29-1 and TRBJ1-1, is SAVISQKPSRDICQRGTSLTIQCQVDSQVTMMFWYRQQPGQSLTLIATANQGSEATYESGFVIDKFPISRPNLTFSTLTVSNMSPEDSSIYLCSVEGAEAFFGQGTRLTVV.

This clonotype was picked up many times. The chain has TRBV29-1 and TRBJ2-2; no clear D. The CDR3 has 11 residues. Per germline, CDR1 SQVTM and CDR2 ANQGSEA. V lost 2 bases, J lost 8 bases, and 6 bases lay in between. The CDR3 DNA follows: TGCAGCGTTGAACAGGCTGGGGAGCTGTTTTTT. Its protein is CSVEQAGELFF.

This clonotype came up many times. The chain employs TRBV20-1 and TRBJ2-3, with TRBD1 matching over 8 bases. Germline V gene lookup returns CDR1 DFQATT and CDR2 SNEGSKA (reference sequence). The length of the CDR3 is 14 residues. J lost 0 bases, V lost 8 bases, and 7 bases had no gene match. CDR3: CSPLQGASTDTQYF. The CDR3 nucleotides are TGCAGTCCCCTCCAGGGGGCTAGCACAGATACGCAGTATTTT.